This paragraph reports one T cell receptor (beta chain). The antigen this receptor binds is unknown. No much larger clone exists at a distance of one base, and base qualities are not known. Libraries came from the immunoSEQ multiplex PCR assay. Not all clones reach the TCRdb copy of this immuneACCESS table, which keeps in-frame sequences only. Checked studies attribute under half of the gap to unresolved V genes and leave the rest unexplained. The sample records 75,000 to 80,000 clones, just over 90% of which are singletons. About 2.5% of the sample goes to the ten largest clones. These data belong to a study of T cell changes during pregnancy in multiple sclerosis (dated by TCRdb to the late 2010s). With respect to the entire study: The study examined how the T cell repertoire changed over the course of pregnancy in women with multiple sclerosis.

This receptor was obtained from a female donor in good health, enrolled as a control in a pregnancy study. This specimen consisted of peripheral blood, obtained after pregnancy.

The DNA sequence is TGTGCCAGCAGTATGGCGTTTGAGACAGGGATCTACGAGCAGTACTTC. Its translation is CASSMAFETGIYEQYF. The rearranged segments are TRBV28 and TRBJ2-7, with 7 bases matching TRBD1. The CDR3 holds 16 amino acids from the cysteine to the phenylalanine. Solely the CDR3 DNA is kept, with 48 bases framed from the first base. Trimming accounts for 5 bases at V and 3 bases at J, while the number of junction bases matched to no gene is 13. From the germline V gene, CDR1 is MDHEN and CDR2 is SYDVKM.